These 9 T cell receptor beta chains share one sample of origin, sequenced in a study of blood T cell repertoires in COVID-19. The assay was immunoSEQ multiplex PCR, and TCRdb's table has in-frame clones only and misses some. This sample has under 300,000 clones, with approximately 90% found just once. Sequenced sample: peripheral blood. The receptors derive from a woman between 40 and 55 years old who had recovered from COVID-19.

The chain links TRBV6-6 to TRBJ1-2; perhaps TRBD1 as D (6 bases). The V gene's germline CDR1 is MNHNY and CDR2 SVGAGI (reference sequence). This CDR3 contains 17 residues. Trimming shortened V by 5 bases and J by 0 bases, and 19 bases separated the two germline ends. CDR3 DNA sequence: TGTGCCAGCAGTCCATGGGACACTCGGTTAGCTAACTATGGCTACACCTTC. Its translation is CASSPWDTRLANYGYTF.

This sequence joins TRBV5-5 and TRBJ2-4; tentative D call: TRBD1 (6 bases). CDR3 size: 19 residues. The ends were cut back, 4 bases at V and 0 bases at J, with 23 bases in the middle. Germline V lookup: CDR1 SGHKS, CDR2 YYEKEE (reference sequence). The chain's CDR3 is CASSLAQGGIFGAKNIQYF. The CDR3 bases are TGTGCCAGCAGCCTGGCACAGGGTGGCATCTTTGGAGCCAAAAACATTCAGTACTTC.

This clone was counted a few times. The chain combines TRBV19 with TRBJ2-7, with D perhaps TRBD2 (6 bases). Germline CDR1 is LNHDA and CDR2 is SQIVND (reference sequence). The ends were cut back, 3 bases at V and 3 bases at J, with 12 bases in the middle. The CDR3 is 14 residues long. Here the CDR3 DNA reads TGTGCCAGTAGTATTGGGGGAGGAGGCTACGAGCAGTACTTC. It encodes CASSIGGGGYEQYF. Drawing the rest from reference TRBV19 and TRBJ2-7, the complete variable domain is DGGITQSPKYLFRKEGQNVTLSCEQNLNHDAMYWYRQDPGQGLRLIYYSQIVNDFQKGDIAEGYSVSREKKESFPLTVTSAQKNPTAFYLCASSIGGGGYEQYFGPGTRLTVT.

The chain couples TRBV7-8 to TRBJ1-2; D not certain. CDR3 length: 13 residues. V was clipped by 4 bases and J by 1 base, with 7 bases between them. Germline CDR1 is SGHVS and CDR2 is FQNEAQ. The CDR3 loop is CASSSLSNYGYTF. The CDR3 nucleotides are TGTGCCAGCAGCTCCCTTAGTAACTATGGCTACACCTTC.

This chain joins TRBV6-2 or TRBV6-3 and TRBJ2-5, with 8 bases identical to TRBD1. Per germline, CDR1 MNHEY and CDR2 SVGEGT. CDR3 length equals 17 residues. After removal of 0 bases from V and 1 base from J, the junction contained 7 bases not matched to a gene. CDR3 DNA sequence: TGTGCCAGCAGTTACTCTTTGACAGGGGATTTCCAAGAGACCCAGTACTTC. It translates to CASSYSLTGDFQETQYF.

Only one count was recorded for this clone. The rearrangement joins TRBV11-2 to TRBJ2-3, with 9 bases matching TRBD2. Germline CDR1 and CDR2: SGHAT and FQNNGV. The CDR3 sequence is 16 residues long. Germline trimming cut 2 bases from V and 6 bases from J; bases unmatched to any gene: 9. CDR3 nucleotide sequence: TGTGCCAGCAGCTTACACGCGGGGGGGCCTAGGGATACGCAGTATTTT. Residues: CASSLHAGGPRDTQYF. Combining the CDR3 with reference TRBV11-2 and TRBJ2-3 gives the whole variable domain EAGVAQSPRYKIIEKRQSVAFWCNPISGHATLYWYQQILGQGPKLLIQFQNNGVVDDSQLPKDRFSAERLKGVDSTLKIQPAKLEDSAVYLCASSLHAGGPRDTQYFGPGTRLTVL.

The DNA of the CDR3 is TGCGCCAGCAGGGTCGAACTAGCGGGACCCCCCTACGAGCAGTACTTC. Translated, it gives CASRVELAGPPYEQYF. The chain employs TRBV4-1 and TRBJ2-7; 10 bases line up with TRBD2. V was pared by 6 bases and J by 2 bases, with 10 bases of the junction left unmatched. The CDR3 is made up of 16 amino acids. Per the germline V gene, CDR1 is MGHRA and CDR2 is YSYEKL.

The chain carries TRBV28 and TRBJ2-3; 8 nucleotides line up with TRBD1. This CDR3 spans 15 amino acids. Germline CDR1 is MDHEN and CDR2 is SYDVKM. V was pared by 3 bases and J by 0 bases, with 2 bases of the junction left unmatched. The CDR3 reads CASSFGQGSTDTQYF. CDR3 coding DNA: TGTGCCAGCAGTTTCGGACAGGGTAGCACAGATACGCAGTATTTT.

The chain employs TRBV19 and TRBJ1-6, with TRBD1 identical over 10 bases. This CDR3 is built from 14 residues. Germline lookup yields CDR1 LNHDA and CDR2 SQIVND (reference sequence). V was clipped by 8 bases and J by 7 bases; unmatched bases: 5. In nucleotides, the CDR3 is TGTGCCAGTTCAGACAGGGGGCGGAATTCACCCCTCCACTTT. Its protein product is CASSDRGRNSPLHF.